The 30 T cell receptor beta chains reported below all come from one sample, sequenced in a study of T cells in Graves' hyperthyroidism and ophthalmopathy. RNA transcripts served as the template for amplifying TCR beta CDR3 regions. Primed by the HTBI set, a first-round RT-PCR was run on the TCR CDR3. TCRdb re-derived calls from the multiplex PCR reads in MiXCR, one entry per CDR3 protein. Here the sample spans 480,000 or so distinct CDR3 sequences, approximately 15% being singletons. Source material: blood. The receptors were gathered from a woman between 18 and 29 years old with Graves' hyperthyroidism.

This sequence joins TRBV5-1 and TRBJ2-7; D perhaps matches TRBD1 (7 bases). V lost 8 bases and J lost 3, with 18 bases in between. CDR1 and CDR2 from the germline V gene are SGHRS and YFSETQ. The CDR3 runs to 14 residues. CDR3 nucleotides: TGCGCCAGTCGGGGGCGGGCAGGGGGCTACGAGCAGTACTTC. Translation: CASRGRAGGYEQYF.

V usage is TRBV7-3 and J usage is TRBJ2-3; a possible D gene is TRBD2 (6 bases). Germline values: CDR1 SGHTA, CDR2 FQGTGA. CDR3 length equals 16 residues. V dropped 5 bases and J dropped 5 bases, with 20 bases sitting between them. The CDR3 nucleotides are TGTGCCAGCAGCCCCAACGCAGGAGGGCCTGGAGATACGCAGTATTTT. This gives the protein CASSPNAGGPGDTQYF.

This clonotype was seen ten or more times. The CDR3 bases are TGTGCCAGCAGCTTAGATCCAGGATTCACAGATACGCAGTATTTT. It specifies CASSLDPGFTDTQYF. The rearrangement links TRBV13 to TRBJ2-3; D not certain. Trimming left V 1 base short and J 2 bases short, with 10 bases between. The CDR3 extends over 15 amino acids. Germline V gene lookup returns CDR1 PRHDT and CDR2 FYEKMQ (reference sequence).

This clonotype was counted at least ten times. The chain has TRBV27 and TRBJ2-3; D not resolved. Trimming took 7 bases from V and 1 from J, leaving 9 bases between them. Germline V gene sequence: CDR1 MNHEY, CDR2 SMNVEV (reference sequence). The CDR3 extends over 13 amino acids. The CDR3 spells CASISAGTDTQYF. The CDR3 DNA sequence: TGTGCCAGCATTTCGGCAGGCACAGATACGCAGTATTTT.

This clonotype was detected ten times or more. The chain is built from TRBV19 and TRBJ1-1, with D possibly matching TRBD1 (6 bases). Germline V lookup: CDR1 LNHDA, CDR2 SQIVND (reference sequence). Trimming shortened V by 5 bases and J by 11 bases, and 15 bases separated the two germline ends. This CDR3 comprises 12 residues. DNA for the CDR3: TGTGCCAGTAGTCCCCGAACAGGGAGCGCTTTCTTT. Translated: CASSPRTGSAFF.

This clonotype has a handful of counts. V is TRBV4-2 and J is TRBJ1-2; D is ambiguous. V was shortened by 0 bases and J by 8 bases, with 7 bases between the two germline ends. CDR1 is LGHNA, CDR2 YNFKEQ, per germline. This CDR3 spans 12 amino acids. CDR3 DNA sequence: TGTGCCAGCAGCCAAGATCTGGGAGGCTACACCTTC. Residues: CASSQDLGGYTF.

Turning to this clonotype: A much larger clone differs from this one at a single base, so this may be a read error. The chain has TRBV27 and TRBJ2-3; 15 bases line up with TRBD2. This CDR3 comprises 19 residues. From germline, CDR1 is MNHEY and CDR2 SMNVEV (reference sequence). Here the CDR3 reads CVSSLSGLAGGMGADTQYF. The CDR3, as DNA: TGTGTCAGCAGTTTATCTGGACTAGCGGGAGGGATGGGGGCAGATACGCAGTATTTT.

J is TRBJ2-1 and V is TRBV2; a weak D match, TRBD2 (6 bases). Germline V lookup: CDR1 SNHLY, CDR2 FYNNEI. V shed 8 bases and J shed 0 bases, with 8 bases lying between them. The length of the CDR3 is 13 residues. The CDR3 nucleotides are TGTGCCAGCCGGGGGTACTCCTACAATGAGCAGTTCTTC. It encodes CASRGYSYNEQFF.

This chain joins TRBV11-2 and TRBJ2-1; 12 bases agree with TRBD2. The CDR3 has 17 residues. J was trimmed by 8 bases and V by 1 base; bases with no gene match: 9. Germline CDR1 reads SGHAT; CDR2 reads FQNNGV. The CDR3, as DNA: TGTGCCAGCAGCTTAGGGGTGACTAGCGGGAGAACGGATGAGCAGTTCTTC. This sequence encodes CASSLGVTSGRTDEQFF. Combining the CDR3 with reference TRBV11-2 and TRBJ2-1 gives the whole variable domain EAGVAQSPRYKIIEKRQSVAFWCNPISGHATLYWYQQILGQGPKLLIQFQNNGVVDDSQLPKDRFSAERLKGVDSTLKIQPAKLEDSAVYLCASSLGVTSGRTDEQFFGPGTRLTVL.

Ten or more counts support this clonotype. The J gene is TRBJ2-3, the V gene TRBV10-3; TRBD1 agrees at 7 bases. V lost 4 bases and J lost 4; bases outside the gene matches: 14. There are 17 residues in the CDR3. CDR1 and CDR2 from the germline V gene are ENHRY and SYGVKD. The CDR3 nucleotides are TGTGCCATCAGTGGGGAAGAGGGGGCGGTTTTGGCAGATACGCAGTATTTT. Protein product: CAISGEEGAVLADTQYF.

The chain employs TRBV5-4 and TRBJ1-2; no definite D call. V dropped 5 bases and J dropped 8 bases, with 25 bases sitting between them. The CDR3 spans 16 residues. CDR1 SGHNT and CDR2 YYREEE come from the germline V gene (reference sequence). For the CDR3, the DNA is TGTGCCAGCAGTCTTCAATTAACTTCTAGCTTAAGGGGCTACACCTTC. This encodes CASSLQLTSSLRGYTF.

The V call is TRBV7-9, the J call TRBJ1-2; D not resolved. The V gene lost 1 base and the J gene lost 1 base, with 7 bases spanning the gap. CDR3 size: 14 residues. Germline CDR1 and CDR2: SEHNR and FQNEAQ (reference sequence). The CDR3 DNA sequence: TGTGCCAGCAGCTTAGACCCGGTTAACTATGGCTACACCTTC. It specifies CASSLDPVNYGYTF.

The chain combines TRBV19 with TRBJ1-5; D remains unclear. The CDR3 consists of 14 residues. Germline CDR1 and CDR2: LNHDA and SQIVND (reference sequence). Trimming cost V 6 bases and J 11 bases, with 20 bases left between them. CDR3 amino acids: CASSSGSLAGSQHF. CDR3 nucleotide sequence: TGTGCCAGTAGCTCGGGGTCATTAGCTGGGTCCCAGCATTTT.

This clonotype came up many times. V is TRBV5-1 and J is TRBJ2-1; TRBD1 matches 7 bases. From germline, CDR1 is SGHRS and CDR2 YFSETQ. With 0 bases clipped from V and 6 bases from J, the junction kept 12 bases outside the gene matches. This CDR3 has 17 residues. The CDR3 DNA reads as TGCGCCAGCAGCTTGGAGGCGAAAAACTCAGGGGGCAATGAGCAGTTCTTC. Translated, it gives CASSLEAKNSGGNEQFF.

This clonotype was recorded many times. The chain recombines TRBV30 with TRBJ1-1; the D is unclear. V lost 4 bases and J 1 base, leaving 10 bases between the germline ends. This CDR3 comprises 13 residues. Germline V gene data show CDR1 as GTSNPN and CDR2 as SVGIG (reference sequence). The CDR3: CAWTGRENTEAFF. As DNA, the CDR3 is TGTGCCTGGACCGGGAGGGAGAACACTGAAGCTTTCTTT. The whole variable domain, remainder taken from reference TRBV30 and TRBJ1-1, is SQTIHQWPATLVQPVGSPLSLECTVEGTSNPNLYWYRQAAGRGLQLLFYSVGIGQISSEVPQNLSASRPQDRQFILSSKKLLLSDSGFYLCAWTGRENTEAFFGQGTRLTVV.

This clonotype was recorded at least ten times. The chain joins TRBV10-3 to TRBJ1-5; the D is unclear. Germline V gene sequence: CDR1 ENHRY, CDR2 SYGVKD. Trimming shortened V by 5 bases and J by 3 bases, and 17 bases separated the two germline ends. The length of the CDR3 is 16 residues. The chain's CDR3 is CAISHLRLIDNQPQHF. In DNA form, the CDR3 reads TGTGCCATCAGTCACCTCAGGCTCATCGACAATCAGCCCCAGCATTTT.

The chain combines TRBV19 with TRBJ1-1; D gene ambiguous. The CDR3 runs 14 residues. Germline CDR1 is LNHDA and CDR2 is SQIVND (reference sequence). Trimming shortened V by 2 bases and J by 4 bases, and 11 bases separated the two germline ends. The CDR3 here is CASSIQTSSTEAFF. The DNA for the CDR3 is TGTGCCAGTAGTATACAGACTTCGAGCACTGAAGCTTTCTTT.

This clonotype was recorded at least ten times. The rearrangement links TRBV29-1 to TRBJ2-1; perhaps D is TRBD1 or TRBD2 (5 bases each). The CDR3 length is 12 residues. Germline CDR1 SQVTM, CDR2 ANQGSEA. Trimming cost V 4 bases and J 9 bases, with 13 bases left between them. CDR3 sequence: CSVGSRDGEQFF. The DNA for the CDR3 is TGCAGCGTTGGGTCCCGGGACGGTGAGCAGTTCTTC.

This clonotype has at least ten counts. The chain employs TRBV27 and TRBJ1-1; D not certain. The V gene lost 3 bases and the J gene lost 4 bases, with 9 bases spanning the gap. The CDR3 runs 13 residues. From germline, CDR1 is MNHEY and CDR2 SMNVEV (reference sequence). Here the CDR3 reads CASSFGFTTEAFF. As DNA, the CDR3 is TGTGCCAGCAGTTTCGGGTTCACCACTGAAGCTTTCTTT.

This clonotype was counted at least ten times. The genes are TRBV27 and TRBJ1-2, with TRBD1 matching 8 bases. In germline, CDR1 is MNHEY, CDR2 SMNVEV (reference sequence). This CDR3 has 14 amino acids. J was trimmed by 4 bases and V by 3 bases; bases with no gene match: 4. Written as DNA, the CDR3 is TGTGCCAGCAGTTTGACAGGGGATAGCTATGGCTACACCTTC. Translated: CASSLTGDSYGYTF.

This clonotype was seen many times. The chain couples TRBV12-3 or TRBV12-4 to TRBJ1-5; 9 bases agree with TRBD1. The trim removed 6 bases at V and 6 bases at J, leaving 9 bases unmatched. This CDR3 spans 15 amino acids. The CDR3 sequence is CASSNTGGASQPQHF. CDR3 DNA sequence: TGTGCCAGCAGCAACACAGGGGGCGCGTCTCAGCCCCAGCATTTT.

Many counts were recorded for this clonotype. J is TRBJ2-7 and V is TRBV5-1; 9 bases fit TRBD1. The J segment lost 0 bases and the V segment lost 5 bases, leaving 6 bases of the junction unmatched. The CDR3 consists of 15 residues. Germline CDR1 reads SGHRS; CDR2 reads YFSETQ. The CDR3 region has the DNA TGCGCCAGCAGGGAACAGGGGGCCTACTCCTACGAGCAGTACTTC. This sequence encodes CASREQGAYSYEQYF. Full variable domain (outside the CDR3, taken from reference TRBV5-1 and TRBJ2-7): KAGVTQTPRYLIKTRGQQVTLSCSPISGHRSVSWYQQTPGQGLQFLFEYFSETQRNKGNFPGRFSGRQFSNSRSEMNVSTLELGDSALYLCASREQGAYSYEQYFGPGTRLTVT.

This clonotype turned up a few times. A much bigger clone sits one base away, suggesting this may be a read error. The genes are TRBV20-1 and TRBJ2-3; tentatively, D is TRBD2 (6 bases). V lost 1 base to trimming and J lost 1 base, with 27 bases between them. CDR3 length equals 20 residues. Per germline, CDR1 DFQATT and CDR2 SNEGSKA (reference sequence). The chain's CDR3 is CSARVLAGGRTNPRTDTQYF. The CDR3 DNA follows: TGCAGTGCTAGAGTTTTGGCTGGCGGGCGGACTAACCCCCGCACAGATACGCAGTATTTT.

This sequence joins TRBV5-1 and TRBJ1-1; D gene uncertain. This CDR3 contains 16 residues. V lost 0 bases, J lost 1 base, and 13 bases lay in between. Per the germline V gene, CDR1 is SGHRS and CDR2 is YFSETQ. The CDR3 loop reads CASSLAMGSPNTEAFF. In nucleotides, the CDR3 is TGCGCCAGCAGCTTGGCAATGGGGAGCCCGAACACTGAAGCTTTCTTT.

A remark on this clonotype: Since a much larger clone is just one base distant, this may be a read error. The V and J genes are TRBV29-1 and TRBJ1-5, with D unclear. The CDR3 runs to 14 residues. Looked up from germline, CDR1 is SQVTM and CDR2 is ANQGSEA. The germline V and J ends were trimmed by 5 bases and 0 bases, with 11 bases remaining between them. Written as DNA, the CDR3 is TGCAGCGTTCAACTGATAGATAGCAATCAGCCCCAGCATTTT. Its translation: CSVQLIDSNQPQHF.

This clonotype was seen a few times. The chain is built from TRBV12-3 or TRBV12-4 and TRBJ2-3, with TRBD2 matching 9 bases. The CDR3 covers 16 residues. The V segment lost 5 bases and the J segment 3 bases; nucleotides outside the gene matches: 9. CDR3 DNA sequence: TGTGCCAGCAGTCCAAGACTAGCGGAGGGGACAGATACGCAGTATTTT. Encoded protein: CASSPRLAEGTDTQYF.

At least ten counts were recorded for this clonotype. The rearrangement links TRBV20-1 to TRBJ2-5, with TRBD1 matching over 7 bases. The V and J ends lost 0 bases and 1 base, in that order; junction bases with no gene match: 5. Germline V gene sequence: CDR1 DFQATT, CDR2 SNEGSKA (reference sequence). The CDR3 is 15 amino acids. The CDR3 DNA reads TGCAGTGCTAGAGATAGGGGGACAGCCCAAGAGACCCAGTACTTC. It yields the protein CSARDRGTAQETQYF.

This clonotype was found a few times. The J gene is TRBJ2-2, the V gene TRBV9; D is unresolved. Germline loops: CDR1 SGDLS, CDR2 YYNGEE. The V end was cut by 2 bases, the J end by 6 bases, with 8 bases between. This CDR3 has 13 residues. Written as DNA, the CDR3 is TGTGCCAGCAGCGTTGCAGACCCCGGGGAGCTGTTTTTT. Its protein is CASSVADPGELFF. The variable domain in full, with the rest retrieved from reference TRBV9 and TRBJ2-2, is DSGVTQTPKHLITATGQRVTLRCSPRSGDLSVYWYQQSLDQGLQFLIQYYNGEERAKGNILERFSAQQFPDLHSELNLSSLELGDSALYFCASSVADPGELFFGEGSRLTVL.

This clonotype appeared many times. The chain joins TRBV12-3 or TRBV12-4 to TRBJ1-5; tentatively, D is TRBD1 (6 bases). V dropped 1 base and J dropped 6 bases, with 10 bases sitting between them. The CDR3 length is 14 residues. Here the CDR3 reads CASSLVPGVQPQHF. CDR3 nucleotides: TGTGCCAGCAGTTTAGTCCCAGGGGTTCAGCCCCAGCATTTT.

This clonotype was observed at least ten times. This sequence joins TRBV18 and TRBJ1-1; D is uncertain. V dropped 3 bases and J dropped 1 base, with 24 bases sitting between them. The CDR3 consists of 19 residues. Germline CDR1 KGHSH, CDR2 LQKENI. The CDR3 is CASSPTLMPWTAENTEAFF. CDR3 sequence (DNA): TGTGCCAGCTCACCGACGTTGATGCCATGGACTGCCGAGAACACTGAAGCTTTCTTT.